This TCR beta chain came from a study of shared clonotypes between healthy human individuals. Method: immunoSEQ multiplex PCR; TCRdb's copy keeps in-frame clones and lacks some. Of 2.3 million or so clones listed, over 90% are singletons. Sequencing used naive CD4+ T cells from PBMCs. The subset denotes: CD45RA+ positively selected. The sequence was obtained from a man between 18 and 35 years old in good health. Some clones in this sample may be carry-over from other donors' samples.

The CDR3 coding sequence is TGTGCCACCAGCACGGACAGGGTCTTCTCTAATGAAAAACTGTTTTTT. This codes for CATSTDRVFSNEKLFF. The chain is built from TRBV15 and TRBJ1-4, with 8 bases aligning to TRBD1. V lost 4 bases to trimming and J lost 3 bases; unmatched junction nucleotides: 7. This CDR3 has 16 residues. CDR1 and CDR2 from the germline V gene are LNHNV and YYDKDF (reference sequence).